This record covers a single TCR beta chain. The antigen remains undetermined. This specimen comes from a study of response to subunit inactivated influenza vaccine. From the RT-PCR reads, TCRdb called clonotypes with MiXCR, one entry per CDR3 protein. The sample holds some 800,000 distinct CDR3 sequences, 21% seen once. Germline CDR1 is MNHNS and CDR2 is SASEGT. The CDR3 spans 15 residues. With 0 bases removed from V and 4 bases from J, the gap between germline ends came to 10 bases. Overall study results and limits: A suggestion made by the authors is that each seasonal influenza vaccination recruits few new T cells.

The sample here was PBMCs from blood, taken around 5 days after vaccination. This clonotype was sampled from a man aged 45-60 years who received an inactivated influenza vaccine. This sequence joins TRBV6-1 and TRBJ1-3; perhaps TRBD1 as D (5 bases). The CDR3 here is CASSEAAGRGNTIYF. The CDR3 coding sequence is TGTGCCAGCAGTGAAGCTGCAGGGAGAGGAAACACCATATATTTT.